These T cell receptor beta chains were read from a single sample in a study of blood T cell repertoires in COVID-19. Data came from immunoSEQ multiplex PCR; TCRdb stores just in-frame clones and leaves some out. The sample shows around 100,000 clones, 69% of them seen only once. The sample taken for sequencing was peripheral blood. These receptor sequences come from a man of 80 years or more with acute or convalescent COVID-19. Each CDR3 is given with its conserved first and last residue. The order of the fields is D gene, J gene, CDR3 length, V gene, CDR3 protein. The D gene is left open where the match is weak.

D gene: NA
J gene: TRBJ2-3
CDR3 length: 18
V gene: TRBV7-3
CDR3 protein: CASSSLGGGGSSTDTQYF

D gene: TRBD1
J gene: TRBJ1-4
CDR3 length: 14
V gene: TRBV5-1
CDR3 protein: CASSGGGSGEKLFF

D gene: TRBD2
J gene: TRBJ2-3
CDR3 length: 16
V gene: TRBV4-3
CDR3 protein: CASSQDRGGFTDTQYF

D gene: NA
J gene: TRBJ2-5
CDR3 length: 12
V gene: TRBV5-4
CDR3 protein: CASSSTQETQYF

D gene: TRBD2
J gene: TRBJ2-1
CDR3 length: 16
V gene: TRBV6-1
CDR3 protein: CASSALHILSGNEQFF

D gene: NA
J gene: TRBJ2-5
CDR3 length: 13
V gene: TRBV7-6
CDR3 protein: CASSFQIEETQYF

D gene: NA
J gene: TRBJ1-1
CDR3 length: 11
V gene: TRBV3-1/TRBV3-2
CDR3 protein: CASREQGEAFF

D gene: NA
J gene: TRBJ2-3
CDR3 length: 12
V gene: TRBV29-1
CDR3 protein: CSVDIGTDTQYF

D gene: NA
J gene: TRBJ1-4
CDR3 length: 15
V gene: TRBV5-4
CDR3 protein: CASSLPGSTNEKLFF

D gene: NA
J gene: TRBJ2-3
CDR3 length: 13
V gene: TRBV18
CDR3 protein: CASSHSLTDMQYF

D gene: NA
J gene: TRBJ2-7
CDR3 length: 15
V gene: TRBV3-1/TRBV3-2
CDR3 protein: CASSQGGQESPEQYF

D gene: NA
J gene: TRBJ2-5
CDR3 length: 16
V gene: TRBV4-1
CDR3 protein: CASSQGGAARQETQYF

D gene: NA
J gene: TRBJ2-1
CDR3 length: 14
V gene: TRBV5-5
CDR3 protein: CASSITGLVNEQFF

D gene: TRBD1
J gene: TRBJ2-2
CDR3 length: 13
V gene: TRBV10-2
CDR3 protein: CASRDRDTGELFF

D gene: TRBD1
J gene: TRBJ2-2
CDR3 length: 16
V gene: TRBV24-1
CDR3 protein: CATREGQGGNTGELFF

D gene: NA
J gene: TRBJ1-2
CDR3 length: 13
V gene: TRBV6-5
CDR3 protein: CASSSRTALGYTF

D gene: TRBD2
J gene: TRBJ2-1
CDR3 length: 14
V gene: TRBV28
CDR3 protein: CASSRSGSYNEQFF